Listed below are T cell receptor beta chains from one sample, sequenced in a study of shared clonotypes between healthy human individuals. TCRdb's table, derived via immunoSEQ multiplex PCR, lists solely in-frame clones and lacks some. The repertoire holds about 2 million clones, with about 95% as singletons. Sample: naive CD4+ T cells sorted from blood. The receptors stem from a man aged 18 to 35 in good health. CDR3s include the opening cysteine and the closing phenylalanine or tryptophan. D genes are given only for firm matches. Only some rows state a clone size, as once, few, many or a class for expanded clones.

TRBJ1-3 TRBV2 - - TGTGCCAGCCAGGCTCGGGAGCTGGAAAACACCATATATTTT CASQARELENTIYF
TRBJ2-3 TRBV5-1 - once TGCGCCAGCAGGGTAGGAGATACGCAGTATTTT CASRVGDTQYF
TRBJ1-1 TRBV2 - - TGTGCCAGCAGTGGTCGGCAGAACACTGAAGCTTTCTTT CASSGRQNTEAFF
TRBJ1-5 TRBV5-1 TRBD1 few TGCGCCAGCAGCCCCGACAGGGGGCAGCCCCAGCATTTT CASSPDRGQPQHF
TRBJ1-2 TRBV5-6 - - TGTGCCAGCAGCTTGGTGGGAGGTGAGGGCGGCTACACCTTC CASSLVGGEGGYTF
TRBJ2-7 TRBV5-1 TRBD1 - TGCGCCAGCAGCTTGGAGGGGGCGGGCGCCTACGAGCAGTACTTC CASSLEGAGAYEQYF
TRBJ1-3 TRBV29-1 - - TGCAGCGTCTCGTGGATCTCTGGAAACACCATATATTTT CSVSWISGNTIYF
TRBJ2-1 TRBV2 TRBD2 once TGTGCCTGGACCGGGACTAGCGGCACCAATGAGCAGTTCTTC CAWTGTSGTNEQFF
TRBJ1-1 TRBV11-2 - once TGTGCCAGCAGCCCGGGACCGTTGAACACTGAAGCTTTCTTT CASSPGPLNTEAFF
TRBJ2-1 TRBV14 TRBD1 - TGTGCCAGCAGCCAAGCCGGACAGGGGGGGTTCTTC CASSQAGQGGFF
TRBJ1-3 TRBV6-5 - - TGTGCCAGCAGTTACTCGAGCAGGGTGGGAAACACCATATATTTT CASSYSSRVGNTIYF
TRBJ2-5 TRBV1 - - TGCACCAGCAGCCAAGATCTTGGGGCTAGCGGGGGGGAGACCCAGTACTTC CTSSQDLGASGGETQYF
TRBJ1-5 TRBV5-1 - - TGCGCCAGCAGCTTAATGGGGGATCAGCCCCAGCATTTT CASSLMGDQPQHF
TRBJ2-7 TRBV6-1 TRBD1 - TGTGCCAGCGATGACCTGGGACAGAATCACGAGCAGTACTTC CASDDLGQNHEQYF
TRBJ1-2 TRBV20-1 - - TGCAGTGCGGAGGGGGATGGCTACACCTTC CSAEGDGYTF
TRBJ2-1 TRBV25-1 TRBD2 - TGTGCCAGCCAAAGATCAGCGGGGAGTTACAATGAGCAGTTCTTC CASQRSAGSYNEQFF